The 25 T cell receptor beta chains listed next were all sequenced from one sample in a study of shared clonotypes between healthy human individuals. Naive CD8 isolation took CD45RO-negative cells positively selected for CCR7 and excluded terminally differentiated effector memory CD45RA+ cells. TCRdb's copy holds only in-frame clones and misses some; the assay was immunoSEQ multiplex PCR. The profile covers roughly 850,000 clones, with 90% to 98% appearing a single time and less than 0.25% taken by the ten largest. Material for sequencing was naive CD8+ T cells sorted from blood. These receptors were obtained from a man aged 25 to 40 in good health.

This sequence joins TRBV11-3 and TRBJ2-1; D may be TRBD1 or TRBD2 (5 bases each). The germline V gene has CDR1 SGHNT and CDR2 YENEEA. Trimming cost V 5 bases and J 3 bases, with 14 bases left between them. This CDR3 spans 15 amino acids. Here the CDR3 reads CASSPRGPGYNEQFF. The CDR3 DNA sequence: TGTGCCAGCAGCCCGAGGGGACCGGGCTACAATGAGCAGTTCTTC.

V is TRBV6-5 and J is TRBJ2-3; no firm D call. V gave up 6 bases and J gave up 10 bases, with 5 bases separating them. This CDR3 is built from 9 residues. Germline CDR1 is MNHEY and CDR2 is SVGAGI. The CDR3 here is CASSHAQYF. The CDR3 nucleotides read TGTGCCAGCAGCCATGCGCAGTATTTT.

CDR3 in amino acids: CASRETGAHTGELFF. As DNA, the CDR3 is TGTGCCAGCAGGGAGACAGGGGCGCACACCGGGGAGCTGTTTTTT. The V gene is TRBV6-5, the J gene TRBJ2-2, with 8 bases identical to TRBD1. Trimming cost V 6 bases and J 3 bases; bases outside gene matches: 6. Germline assignment: CDR1 MNHEY and CDR2 SVGAGI. This CDR3 region has 15 residues.

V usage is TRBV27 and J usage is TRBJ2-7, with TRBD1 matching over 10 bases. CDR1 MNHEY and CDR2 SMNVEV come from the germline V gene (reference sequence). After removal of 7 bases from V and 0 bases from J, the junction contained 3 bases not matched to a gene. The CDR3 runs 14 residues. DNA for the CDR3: TGTGCCAGCATGGACAGGGGGAGCTCCTACGAGCAGTACTTC. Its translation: CASMDRGSSYEQYF.

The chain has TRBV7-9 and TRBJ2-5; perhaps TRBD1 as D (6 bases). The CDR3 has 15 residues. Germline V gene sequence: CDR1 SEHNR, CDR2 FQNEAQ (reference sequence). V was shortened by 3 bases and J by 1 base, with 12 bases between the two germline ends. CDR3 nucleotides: TGTGCCAGCAGCTTCGATTGGGGGCCCCAAGAGACCCAGTACTTC. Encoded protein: CASSFDWGPQETQYF.

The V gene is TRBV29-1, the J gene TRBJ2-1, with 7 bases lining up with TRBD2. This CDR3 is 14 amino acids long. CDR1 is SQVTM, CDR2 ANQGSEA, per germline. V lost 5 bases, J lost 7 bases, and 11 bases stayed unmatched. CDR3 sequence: CSVIGREGGNEQFF. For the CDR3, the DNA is TGCAGCGTTATAGGGAGGGAGGGCGGAAATGAGCAGTTCTTC.

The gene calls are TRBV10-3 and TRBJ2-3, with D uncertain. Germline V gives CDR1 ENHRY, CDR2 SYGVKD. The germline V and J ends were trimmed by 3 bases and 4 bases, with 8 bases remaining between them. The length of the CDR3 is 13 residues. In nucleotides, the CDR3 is TGTGCCATCAGTGATGAAAGTCCAGATACGCAGTATTTT. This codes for CAISDESPDTQYF.

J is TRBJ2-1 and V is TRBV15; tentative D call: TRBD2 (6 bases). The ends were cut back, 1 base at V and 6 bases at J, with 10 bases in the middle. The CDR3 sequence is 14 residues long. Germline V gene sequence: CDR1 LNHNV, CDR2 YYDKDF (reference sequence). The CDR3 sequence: CATSRGSGGNEQFF. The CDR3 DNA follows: TGTGCCACCAGCAGAGGTAGCGGCGGCAATGAGCAGTTCTTC. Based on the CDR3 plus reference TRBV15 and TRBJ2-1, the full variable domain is DAMVIQNPRYQVTQFGKPVTLSCSQTLNHNVMYWYQQKSSQAPKLLFHYYDKDFNNEADTPDNFQSRRPNTSFCFLDIRSPGLGDTAMYLCATSRGSGGNEQFFGPGTRLTVL.

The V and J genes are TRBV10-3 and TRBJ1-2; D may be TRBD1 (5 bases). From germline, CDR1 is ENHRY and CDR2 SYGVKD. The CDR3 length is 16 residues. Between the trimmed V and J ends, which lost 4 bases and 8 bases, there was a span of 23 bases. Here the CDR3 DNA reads TGTGCCATCAGTGGGACCAAAGAGACAAAGGGGTTCGGCTACACCTTC. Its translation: CAISGTKETKGFGYTF.

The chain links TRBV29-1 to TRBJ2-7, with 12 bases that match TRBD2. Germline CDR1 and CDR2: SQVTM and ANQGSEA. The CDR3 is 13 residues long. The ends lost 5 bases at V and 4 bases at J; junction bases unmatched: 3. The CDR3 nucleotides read TGCAGCGTTCGACTAGCGGGAGATTACGAGCAGTACTTC. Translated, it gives CSVRLAGDYEQYF.

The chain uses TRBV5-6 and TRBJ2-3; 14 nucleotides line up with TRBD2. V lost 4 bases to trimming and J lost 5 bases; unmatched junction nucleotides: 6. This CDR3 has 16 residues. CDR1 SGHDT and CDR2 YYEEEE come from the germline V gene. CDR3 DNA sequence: TGTGCCAGCAGCCCGGGACTAGCGGGAGCCGGAGATACGCAGTATTTT. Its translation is CASSPGLAGAGDTQYF.

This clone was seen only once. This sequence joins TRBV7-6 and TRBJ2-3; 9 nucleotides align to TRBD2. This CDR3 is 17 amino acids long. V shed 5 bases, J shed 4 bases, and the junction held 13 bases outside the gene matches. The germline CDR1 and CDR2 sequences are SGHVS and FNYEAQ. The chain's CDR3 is CASSQGGLARVPDTQYF. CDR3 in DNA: TGTGCCAGCAGCCAGGGTGGACTAGCGAGGGTACCAGATACGCAGTATTTT.

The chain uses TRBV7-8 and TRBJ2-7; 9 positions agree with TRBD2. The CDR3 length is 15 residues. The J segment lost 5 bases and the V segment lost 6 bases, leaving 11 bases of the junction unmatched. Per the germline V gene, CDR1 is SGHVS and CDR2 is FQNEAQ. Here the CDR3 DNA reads TGTGCCAGCAGAAGTAGCGGGAGAGTTAGGGACGAGCAGTACTTC. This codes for CASRSSGRVRDEQYF. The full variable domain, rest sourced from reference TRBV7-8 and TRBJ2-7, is GAGVSQSPRYKVAKRGQDVALRCDPISGHVSLFWYQQALGQGPEFLTYFQNEAQLDKSGLPSDRFFAERPEGSVSTLKIQRTQQEDSAVYLCASRSSGRVRDEQYFGPGTRLTVT.

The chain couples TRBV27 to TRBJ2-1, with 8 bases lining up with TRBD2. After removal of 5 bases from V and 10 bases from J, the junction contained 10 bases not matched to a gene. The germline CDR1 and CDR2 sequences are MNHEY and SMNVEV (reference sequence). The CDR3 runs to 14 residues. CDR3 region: CASSLERETGEQFF. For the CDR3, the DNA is TGTGCCAGCAGTCTTGAGCGGGAGACGGGGGAGCAGTTCTTC.

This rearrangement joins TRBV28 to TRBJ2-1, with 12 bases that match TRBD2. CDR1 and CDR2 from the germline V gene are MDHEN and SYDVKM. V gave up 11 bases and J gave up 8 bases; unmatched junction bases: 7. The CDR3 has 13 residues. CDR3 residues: CAGRTSGKYEQFF. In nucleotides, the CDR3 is TGTGCCGGTCGGACTAGCGGGAAATATGAGCAGTTCTTC.

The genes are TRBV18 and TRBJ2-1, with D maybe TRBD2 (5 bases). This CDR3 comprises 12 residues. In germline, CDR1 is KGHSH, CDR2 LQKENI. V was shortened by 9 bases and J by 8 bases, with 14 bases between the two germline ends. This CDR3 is CASEGMEHEQFF. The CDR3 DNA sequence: TGTGCCAGTGAGGGAATGGAGCATGAGCAGTTCTTC.

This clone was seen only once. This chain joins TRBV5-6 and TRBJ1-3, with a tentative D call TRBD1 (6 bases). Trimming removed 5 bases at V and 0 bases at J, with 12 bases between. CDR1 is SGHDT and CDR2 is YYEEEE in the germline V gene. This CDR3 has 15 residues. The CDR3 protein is CASRPGTNSGNTIYF. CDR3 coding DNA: TGTGCCAGCAGGCCCGGGACAAACTCTGGAAACACCATATATTTT.

CDR3 region: CASSSHESRVNTEAFF. In DNA, the CDR3 is TGTGCCAGCAGCTCCCACGAGTCTCGGGTGAACACTGAAGCTTTCTTT. The chain links TRBV28 to TRBJ1-1; D remains unclear. The CDR3 has 16 amino acids. V lost 6 bases and J lost 0, with 17 bases in between. Germline V CDR1 and CDR2: MDHEN, SYDVKM.

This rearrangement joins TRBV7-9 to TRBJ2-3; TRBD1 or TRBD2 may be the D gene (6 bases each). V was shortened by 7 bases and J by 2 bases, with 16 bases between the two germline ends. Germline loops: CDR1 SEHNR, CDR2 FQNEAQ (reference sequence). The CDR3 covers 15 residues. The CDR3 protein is CASTMRGAFTDTQYF. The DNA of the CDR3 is TGTGCCAGCACCATGAGGGGGGCGTTCACAGATACGCAGTATTTT.

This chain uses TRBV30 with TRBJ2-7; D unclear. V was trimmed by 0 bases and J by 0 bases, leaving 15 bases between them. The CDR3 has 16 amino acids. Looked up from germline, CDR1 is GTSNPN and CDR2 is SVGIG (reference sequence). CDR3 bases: TGTGCCTGGAGTGTACCCGTGGGTCCGAGCTCCTACGAGCAGTACTTC. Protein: CAWSVPVGPSSYEQYF.

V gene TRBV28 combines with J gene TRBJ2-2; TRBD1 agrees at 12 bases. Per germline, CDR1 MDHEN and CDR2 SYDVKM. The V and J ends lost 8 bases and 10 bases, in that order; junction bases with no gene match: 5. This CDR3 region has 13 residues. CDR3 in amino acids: CASRDRGQEELFF. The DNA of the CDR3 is TGTGCCAGCCGGGACAGGGGGCAGGAGGAGCTGTTTTTT. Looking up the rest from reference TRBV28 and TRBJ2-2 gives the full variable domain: DVKVTQSSRYLVKRTGEKVFLECVQDMDHENMFWYRQDPGLGLRLIYFSYDVKMKEKGDIPEGYSVSREKKERFSLILESASTNQTSMYLCASRDRGQEELFFGEGSRLTVL.

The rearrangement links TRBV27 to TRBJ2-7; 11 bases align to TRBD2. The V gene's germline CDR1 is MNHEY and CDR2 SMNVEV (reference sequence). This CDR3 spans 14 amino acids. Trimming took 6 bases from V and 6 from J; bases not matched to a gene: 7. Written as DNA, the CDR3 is TGTGCCAGCAGCACTAGCGGGAGCCTCTCCGAGCAGTACTTC. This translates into CASSTSGSLSEQYF.

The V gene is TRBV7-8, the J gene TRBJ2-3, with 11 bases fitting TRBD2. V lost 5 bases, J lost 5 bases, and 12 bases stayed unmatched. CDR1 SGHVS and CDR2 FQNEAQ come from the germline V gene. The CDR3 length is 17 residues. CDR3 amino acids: CASSLTSGGYHKDTQYF. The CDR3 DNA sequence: TGTGCCAGCAGCCTTACTAGCGGGGGCTACCACAAAGATACGCAGTATTTT.

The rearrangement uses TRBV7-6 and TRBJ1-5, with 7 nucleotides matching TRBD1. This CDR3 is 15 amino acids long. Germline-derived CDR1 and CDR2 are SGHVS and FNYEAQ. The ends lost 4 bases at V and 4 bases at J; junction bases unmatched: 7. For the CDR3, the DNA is TGTGCCAGCAGCTCAGGGACAGATCGTAATCAGCCCCAGCATTTT. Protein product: CASSSGTDRNQPQHF.

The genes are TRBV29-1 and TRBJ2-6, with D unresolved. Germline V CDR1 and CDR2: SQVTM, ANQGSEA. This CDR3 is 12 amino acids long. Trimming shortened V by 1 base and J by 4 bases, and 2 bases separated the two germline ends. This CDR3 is CSVEVGANVLTF. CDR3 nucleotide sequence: TGCAGCGTTGAAGTGGGGGCCAACGTCCTGACTTTC.